The 16 T cell receptor beta chains reported below all come from one sample, sequenced in a study of T-cell reconstitution after alpha-beta-depleted transplantation in children. Unique molecular identifiers were incorporated into the prepared TCRbeta library. One entry per CDR3 protein results from TCRdb running MiXCR on the PCR reads. The sample carries roughly 790,000 distinct CDR3 sequences, roughly 16% recorded once. This specimen was PBMCs, mostly from graft donor cells, taken 360 days after TCRalphabeta/CD19-depleted stem cell transplant. The receptor source for this set is a male patient younger than 18 who had a stem cell transplant for acute lymphoblastic leukemia, so the T cells may come from the graft donor.

The chain joins TRBV13 to TRBJ2-5, with D possibly being TRBD2 (5 bases). V was pared by 5 bases and J by 5 bases, with 15 bases between. The length of the CDR3 is 14 residues. The germline gives CDR1 PRHDT, CDR2 FYEKMQ (reference sequence). The CDR3 DNA reads TGTGCCAGCAGCCTCAGGCCGGGCGGGGAGACCCAGTACTTC. Translated: CASSLRPGGETQYF.

The V call is TRBV12-3 or TRBV12-4, the J call TRBJ2-1, with TRBD1 identical over 7 bases. CDR3 length: 14 amino acids. V trimming: 7 bases; J trimming: 5 bases; junction bases outside the gene matches: 8. CDR3 protein: CASTFFDRDNEQFF. The CDR3 region has the DNA TGTGCCAGCACCTTCTTTGACAGGGACAATGAGCAGTTCTTC.

This rearrangement joins TRBV4-1 to TRBJ1-5, with D perhaps TRBD1 (5 bases). V lost 3 bases and J 7 bases, leaving 16 bases between the germline ends. Germline CDR1 and CDR2: MGHRA and YSYEKL. The CDR3 runs 15 residues. The CDR3 here is CASSQGQSGGQPQHF. CDR3 coding DNA: TGCGCCAGCAGCCAGGGGCAAAGCGGGGGGCAGCCCCAGCATTTT.

This clonotype showed up just a few times. The chain couples TRBV5-1 to TRBJ2-2, with 13 bases lining up with TRBD2. V was pared by 0 bases and J by 0 bases, with 14 bases of the junction left unmatched. CDR1 is SGHRS and CDR2 is YFSETQ in the germline V gene. CDR3 length: 22 residues. CDR3 DNA: TGCGCCAGCAGCTTGGGTCTCATAAGGACTAGCGGGAGAATCGCGAACACCGGGGAGCTGTTTTTT. Encoded protein: CASSLGLIRTSGRIANTGELFF.

The chain carries TRBV5-1 and TRBJ1-1; 8 nucleotides align to TRBD1. Looked up from germline, CDR1 is SGHRS and CDR2 is YFSETQ. The J segment lost 1 base and the V segment lost 3 bases, leaving 2 bases of the junction unmatched. The CDR3 runs 14 residues. The DNA for the CDR3 is TGCGCCAGCAGCTGGGGACAGGCGAACACTGAAGCTTTCTTT. It specifies CASSWGQANTEAFF.

The chain has TRBV10-3 and TRBJ2-1; 12 bases match TRBD1. Germline trimming cut 6 bases from V and 7 bases from J; bases unmatched to any gene: 10. Per germline, CDR1 ENHRY and CDR2 SYGVKD. The CDR3 spans 16 residues. The CDR3 sequence: CAIRGPGQGAGNEQFF. In DNA form, the CDR3 reads TGTGCCATCAGGGGCCCGGGACAGGGGGCGGGGAATGAGCAGTTCTTC.

The chain couples TRBV7-2 to TRBJ2-7; D remains ambiguous. This CDR3 contains 14 residues. CDR1 and CDR2 (germline): SGHTA, FQGNSA. Between the trimmed V and J ends, which lost 1 base and 2 bases, there was a span of 9 bases. CDR3 sequence reads: CASSLEAGTYEQYF. In DNA form, the CDR3 reads TGTGCCAGCAGCTTAGAGGCAGGAACCTACGAGCAGTACTTC.

In its sample, this clonotype was seen many times. The chain combines TRBV5-1 with TRBJ2-1; TRBD2 aligns across 14 bases. The CDR3 loop spans 18 amino acids. V lost 4 bases, J lost 4 bases, and 10 bases stayed unmatched. Germline-derived CDR1 and CDR2 are SGHRS and YFSETQ. The CDR3, as DNA: TGCGCCAGCAGCCCTGGGACTAGCGGGAGTTTCCTATACAATGAGCAGTTCTTC. Amino acids: CASSPGTSGSFLYNEQFF. Full variable domain (missing parts from reference TRBV5-1 and TRBJ2-1): KAGVTQTPRYLIKTRGQQVTLSCSPISGHRSVSWYQQTPGQGLQFLFEYFSETQRNKGNFPGRFSGRQFSNSRSEMNVSTLELGDSALYLCASSPGTSGSFLYNEQFFGPGTRLTVL.

This clonotype was recorded at least ten times. This chain connects TRBV5-1 to TRBJ2-2, with unresolved D. The ends were cut back, 2 bases at V and 5 bases at J, with 13 bases in the middle. CDR1 and CDR2 (germline): SGHRS, YFSETQ. The CDR3 consists of 15 residues. The CDR3 loop reads CASSLEGLGTGELFF. The CDR3 coding sequence is TGCGCCAGCAGCTTAGAAGGGCTGGGAACCGGGGAGCTGTTTTTT.

This chain joins TRBV29-1 and TRBJ2-1; maybe TRBD2 (6 bases). V shed 6 bases and J shed 0 bases, with 12 bases lying between them. The CDR3 is 14 amino acids. Germline assignment: CDR1 SQVTM and CDR2 ANQGSEA. CDR3 bases: TGCAGCGTGCGCGGGGACCCCTCCTACAATGAGCAGTTCTTC. It is translated as CSVRGDPSYNEQFF.

This clonotype came up a few times. The rearrangement uses TRBV15 and TRBJ2-7; D possibly corresponds to TRBD1 (5 bases). The germline V and J ends were trimmed by 8 bases and 4 bases, with 15 bases remaining between them. The germline gives CDR1 LNHNV, CDR2 YYDKDF (reference sequence). This CDR3 comprises 13 residues. The CDR3 protein is CATSFGAGYEQYF. In nucleotides, the CDR3 is TGTGCCACCTCATTTGGGGCCGGTTACGAGCAGTACTTC.

V gene TRBV4-1 combines with J gene TRBJ2-3; D is ambiguous. The CDR3 extends over 17 amino acids. V was cut by 4 bases and J by 0 bases, with 17 bases left in between. Germline CDR1 and CDR2: MGHRA and YSYEKL. For the CDR3, the DNA is TGCGCCAGCAGCCCACGGACCCTCTTATTTAGCACAGATACGCAGTATTTT. Protein sequence: CASSPRTLLFSTDTQYF.

This clonotype was detected a few times. The chain recombines TRBV5-1 with TRBJ2-5, with D perhaps TRBD2 (6 bases). The germline V and J ends were trimmed by 0 bases and 4 bases, with 13 bases remaining between them. The CDR3 loop spans 15 amino acids. Germline assignment: CDR1 SGHRS and CDR2 YFSETQ. CDR3 sequence (DNA): TGCGCCAGCAGCTTGGAGGCGGCGGGATTAGAGACCCAGTACTTC. Residues: CASSLEAAGLETQYF.

This clonotype was found a few times. The genes are TRBV5-1 and TRBJ2-7; a weak D match, TRBD2 (5 bases). The germline V and J ends were trimmed by 0 bases and 2 bases, with 12 bases remaining between them. This CDR3 has 15 residues. Germline V lookup: CDR1 SGHRS, CDR2 YFSETQ. The CDR3 coding sequence is TGCGCCAGCAGCTTGGGGGGAGTTGGTCCCTACGAGCAGTACTTC. Its translation: CASSLGGVGPYEQYF.

The V call is TRBV5-1, the J call TRBJ2-1, with 7 bases matching TRBD2. Germline CDR1 SGHRS, CDR2 YFSETQ. Trimming removed 4 bases from V and 0 bases from J; junction bases left unmatched: 13. This CDR3 has 18 amino acids. As DNA, the CDR3 is TGCGCCAGCAGCCCTTATGCTAGCGGCCTTGGCTCCTACAATGAGCAGTTCTTC. Protein: CASSPYASGLGSYNEQFF.

The rearrangement uses TRBV18 and TRBJ1-2, with 7 bases identical to TRBD1. V dropped 3 bases and J dropped 4; count of bases not matched to a gene: 14. Germline V lookup: CDR1 KGHSH, CDR2 LQKENI. The CDR3 has 17 amino acids. The CDR3 DNA is TGTGCCAGCTCACCTCTCCCTGGGAAGACAGGGCCCTATGGCTACACCTTC. This codes for CASSPLPGKTGPYGYTF.